The subject of this entry is one T cell receptor beta chain. Its target is not known. The entry originates in a study of PD-1 blockade in classical Hodgkin lymphoma. Study-level findings and limits: Similar baseline diversity was found in complete responders and newly diagnosed patients.

This CDR3 region has 18 residues. Germline-derived CDR1 and CDR2 are SGHTS and YDEGEE. Trimming cost V 4 bases and J 2 bases; bases outside gene matches: 9. Measured with immunoSEQ multiplex PCR; TCRdb has only the in-frame clones, and not every one. The sample consists of almost 100,000 clones, over 85% of them appearing once. There was relapse after autologous stem cell transplantation in every patient, and there was variation in brentuximab vedotin exposure. V gene TRBV5-8 combines with J gene TRBJ2-3, with 14 bases aligning to TRBD2. The sequencing here drew on peripheral blood mononuclear cells (PBMCs), taken at baseline. The TCR was taken from a human donor with classical Hodgkin lymphoma. CDR3 region: CASSTGTSGSEATDTQYF. The CDR3 coding sequence is TGTGCCAGCAGCACCGGGACTAGCGGGAGTGAGGCCACAGATACGCAGTATTTT.